The clone carrying this T cell receptor beta chain has a count of ten or more. The data are from a study of metastatic and nonmetastatic thyroid tumors. Study in general: Across peripheral blood and tumor or nodule tissue samples taken from malignant and benign thyroid patients, the repertoires were compared with one another.

This CDR3 spans 15 amino acids. V lost 2 bases to trimming and J lost 1 base; unmatched junction nucleotides: 3. The germline V gene encodes CDR1 PRHDT and CDR2 FYEKMQ (reference sequence). Each patient went into thyroid surgery without having received any treatment. Original processing methods: The distant-metastasis classifier for papillary thyroid cancer was built from CDR3 differences across clinicopathological groups. TCRdb re-analyzed the PCR reads using MiXCR. V and J calls and clone size were set by TCRdb, not the authors. The profile shows tens of thousands of clones, approximately 10% of them singletons.

Material: blood. This chain links TRBV13 with TRBJ2-3; 7 bases fit TRBD2. This receptor was identified in a female donor with papillary thyroid cancer or a benign thyroid nodule (not recorded which). Some clones in this sample may be carry-over from other donors' samples. CDR3 DNA sequence: TGTGCCAGCAGCTTACTGGGGAGGGGCACAGATACGCAGTATTTT. Protein sequence: CASSLLGRGTDTQYF.